This TCR beta chain was recovered during a study of T cells in women clearing cervical HPV infection. Study-wide context: Cases: HPV16-related CIN3 or worse on histology, a couple of invasive cancers. Controls gave blood once infection was undetectable; cases at lesion identification.

TCR beta CDR3 amplified by multiplex PCR from roughly 1,300 ng genomic DNA. The repertoire was sequenced with immunoSEQ multiplex PCR; TCRdb's copy has only in-frame clones and lacks some. This sample's table reports roughly 22,000 clones. The CDR3 consists of 16 residues. Germline V gives CDR1 LGHNA, CDR2 YNFKEQ. With respect to this clone: One end of the junction does not line up with germline, which may come from a read error. The read gets to within 3 residues of the CDR3 end, and the germline J gene fills in the rest.

Prevalent HPV16 infections were excluded; only incident single HPV16 infections included. The sequence came from a woman aged 18 to 69 with a cervical HPV16 infection that either progressed to CIN3+ or cleared (not recorded which). Sequencing was performed on blood buffy coat. V gene TRBV4-2 combines with J gene TRBJ2-7, with D possibly TRBD2 on 7 matching bases. Incomplete CDR3 DNA: TGCGCCAGCAGCCTATACCTGGCAGGGGCGGGGGACGAG. Residues: CASSLYLAGAGDE. The whole CDR3 sequence is CASSLYLAGAGDEQYF.